This paragraph covers one T cell receptor (beta chain) sequence. What it recognizes is unknown. A second PCR, run for roughly 7 to 12 cycles, used a sample-barcoded 5' primer plus a J-beta primer mix. MiXCR was run by TCRdb on the 5' RACE reads, yielding one entry per CDR3 protein. This repertoire shows hundreds of thousands of distinct CDR3 sequences, around 38% found once; its top ten account for roughly 30%. This entry belongs to a study of blood T cells in healthy people across ages. Overall study results and limits: Whereas aged donors had fewer naive CD4+ cells, long-lived donors had more of them and higher diversity. The fall in TCR beta diversity per million T cells was roughly linear with age.

Each donor supplied ten milliliters of peripheral blood. The V gene's germline CDR1 is LNHDA and CDR2 SQIVND (reference sequence). The CDR3 loop spans 14 amino acids. V lost 8 bases to trimming and J lost 7 bases; unmatched junction nucleotides: 9. This TCR was recovered from an older man in good health. J is TRBJ2-1 and V is TRBV19; 9 bases map to TRBD1. The specimen was blood. The DNA for the CDR3 is TGTGCCAGTTCGGGGACAGGGAGTAGAAATGAGCAGTTCTTC. The encoded protein is CASSGTGSRNEQFF.